The T cell receptor beta chain under discussion was sequenced for a study of T cell changes during pregnancy in multiple sclerosis. The germline V gene has CDR1 SQVTM and CDR2 ANQGSEA. V was trimmed by 6 bases and J by 8 bases, leaving 22 bases between them. This CDR3 has 14 amino acids. Data came from immunoSEQ multiplex PCR; TCRdb stores just in-frame clones and leaves some out. The repertoire holds roughly 65,000 clones, about 93% seen once, with approximately 1.3% in the top ten. The chain uses TRBV29-1 and TRBJ1-1; a possible D gene is TRBD1 (6 bases). The sample consisted of peripheral blood, taken in the third trimester of pregnancy. The sequence derives from a female donor in good health, enrolled as a control in a pregnancy study. As DNA, the CDR3 is TGCAGCGTCGCCGTCGGCGGCAGGGGTGGAGAAGCTTTCTTT. It codes for CSVAVGGRGGEAFF.